This entry lists 29 T cell receptor beta chains sequenced from one sample in a study of human T cells and chemical hapten exposure. One entry per CDR3 protein, called by TCRdb with MiXCR from the RACE reads. The sample lists 330,000 or so distinct CDR3 sequences; nearly 6.5% were seen once. Time point noted: patch test 2, 6 weeks after DPC sensitization. Treatment denoted: therapeutic diphenylcyclopropenone sensitization with weekly scalp DPC. The sample here was whole blood, taken in connection with sensitization to the hapten diphenylcyclopropenone (DPC). These receptors were obtained from a woman under 30 with alopecia areata. Some clones in this sample may be carry-over from other donors' samples.

The chain couples TRBV4-1 to TRBJ2-1, with 12 bases fitting TRBD2. After removal of 3 bases from V and 6 bases from J, the junction contained 6 bases not matched to a gene. Germline V CDR1 and CDR2: MGHRA, YSYEKL. This CDR3 has 16 residues. The CDR3 loop reads CASSHLAGGPRNEQFF. Written as DNA, the CDR3 is TGCGCCAGCAGCCACCTAGCGGGGGGGCCTCGCAATGAGCAGTTCTTC.

This clonotype was observed many times. The DNA of the CDR3 is TGTGCCAGCAGCCGGGACAGGAATAGCAATCAGCCCCAGCATTTT. As protein: CASSRDRNSNQPQHF. The J gene is TRBJ1-5, the V gene TRBV2; 8 positions match TRBD1. Germline lookup yields CDR1 SNHLY and CDR2 FYNNEI. V lost 6 bases to trimming and J lost 0 bases; unmatched junction nucleotides: 4. The CDR3 is 15 amino acids.

The V and J genes are TRBV28 and TRBJ1-6; tentative D call: TRBD1 (5 bases). CDR1 and CDR2 (germline): MDHEN, SYDVKM. V lost 9 bases, J lost 13 bases, and 22 bases lay in between. The CDR3 loop spans 14 amino acids. CDR3 amino acids: CASEVAGEKGPLHF. In DNA form, the CDR3 reads TGTGCCAGTGAAGTAGCAGGCGAGAAGGGGCCCCTCCACTTT.

This clonotype was detected only a few times. This chain joins TRBV4-2 and TRBJ2-1; D unclear. Germline V CDR1 and CDR2: LGHNA, YNFKEQ. The CDR3 totals 16 residues. Deletions cut 4 bases from V and 5 bases from J, with 18 bases between. The CDR3 spells CASSLTSSPGDNEQFF. In DNA, the CDR3 is TGTGCCAGCAGCCTTACCTCTTCCCCAGGTGACAATGAGCAGTTCTTC.

This clonotype has only a few counts. The chain has TRBV3-1 and TRBJ2-3; 8 positions agree with TRBD2. This CDR3 has 16 residues. CDR1 is LGHDT and CDR2 is YNNKEL in the germline V gene (reference sequence). After removal of 6 bases from V and 1 base from J, the junction contained 9 bases not matched to a gene. CDR3 residues: CASSRGISGGTDTQYF. The CDR3 DNA is TGTGCCAGCAGTCGGGGCATTAGCGGGGGCACAGATACGCAGTATTTT.

This clonotype was detected ten times or more. The V call is TRBV7-2, the J call TRBJ2-3; TRBD1 agrees at 8 bases. The V and J ends lost 5 bases and 2 bases, in that order; junction bases with no gene match: 6. Per the germline V gene, CDR1 is SGHTA and CDR2 is FQGNSA. CDR3 size: 15 residues. CDR3 in amino acids: CASSHRTGSTDTQYF. The CDR3 DNA reads TGTGCCAGCAGCCATCGGACAGGGTCCACAGATACGCAGTATTTT.

This clonotype was found a few times. Here the CDR3 DNA reads TGTGCCAGCAGCCATAGGGACAGGTCCTACGAGCAGTACTTC. Its translation: CASSHRDRSYEQYF. The chain is built from TRBV6-5 and TRBJ2-7, with 8 bases matching TRBD1. CDR1 and CDR2 from the germline V gene are MNHEY and SVGAGI. Germline trimming cut 6 bases from V and 1 base from J; bases unmatched to any gene: 5. CDR3 length equals 14 residues.

This clonotype appeared many times. The chain has TRBV5-4 and TRBJ2-7; the D gene is possibly TRBD1 (5 bases). V lost 4 bases, J lost 2 bases, and 7 bases lay in between. Germline loops: CDR1 SGHNT, CDR2 YYREEE (reference sequence). CDR3 length: 12 amino acids. The CDR3 reads CASSKDTYEQYF. CDR3 DNA sequence: TGTGCCAGCAGCAAGGACACCTACGAGCAGTACTTC.

This rearrangement joins TRBV7-2 to TRBJ2-3; D is tentatively TRBD1 or TRBD2 (5 bases each). V lost 4 bases to trimming and J lost 10 bases, with 18 bases between them. CDR3 length: 14 amino acids. Germline V gene sequence: CDR1 SGHTA, CDR2 FQGNSA. The CDR3: CASSSRGPERAQYF. Written as DNA, the CDR3 is TGTGCCAGCAGCTCGAGGGGACCTGAAAGAGCGCAGTATTTT.

V is TRBV20-1 and J is TRBJ2-7; TRBD1 agrees at 7 bases. The CDR3 is made up of 14 amino acids. The germline V gene encodes CDR1 DFQATT and CDR2 SNEGSKA (reference sequence). V dropped 0 bases and J dropped 5; count of bases not matched to a gene: 7. Here the CDR3 reads CSARDPTGDDEQYF. The CDR3 DNA reads TGCAGTGCTAGAGATCCCACAGGGGACGACGAGCAGTACTTC.

The chain combines TRBV28 with TRBJ1-1; tentatively, D is TRBD1 (5 bases). Looked up from germline, CDR1 is MDHEN and CDR2 is SYDVKM. The CDR3 totals 16 residues. V lost 7 bases to trimming and J lost 0 bases, with 18 bases between them. The DNA of the CDR3 is TGTGCCAGCACTAGGGGCGGACTGGCATTGAACACTGAAGCTTTCTTT. Translating gives CASTRGGLALNTEAFF.

This clonotype was seen more than once but under ten times. V gene TRBV12-3 or TRBV12-4 combines with J gene TRBJ2-7, with 11 bases fitting TRBD1. This CDR3 has 14 amino acids. The J segment lost 5 bases and the V segment lost 5 bases, leaving 5 bases of the junction unmatched. The CDR3 DNA reads as TGTGCCAGCAGTACCGGACAGGGGGCCCACGAGCAGTACTTC. Amino acid sequence: CASSTGQGAHEQYF.

V gene TRBV12-3 or TRBV12-4 combines with J gene TRBJ1-1, with D uncertain. The CDR3 is 12 amino acids. V shed 8 bases and J shed 9 bases, with 16 bases lying between them. The CDR3 DNA sequence: TGTGCCAGCCGTCCGGAGGGAAGCCAAGCTTTCTTT. Protein product: CASRPEGSQAFF.

The sample holds a few counts of this clonotype. The rearrangement links TRBV6-6 to TRBJ1-5, with TRBD1 matching over 11 bases. Germline V gene data show CDR1 as MNHNY and CDR2 as SVGAGI (reference sequence). This CDR3 region has 17 residues. V trimming: 6 bases; J trimming: 5 bases; junction bases outside the gene matches: 12. The DNA of the CDR3 is TGTGCCAGCAGCCAAACTTCTGGACAGGGGGCCGATCAGCCCCAGCATTTT. Translating gives CASSQTSGQGADQPQHF.

There are many counts of this clonotype. V usage is TRBV6-5 and J usage is TRBJ2-1, with D perhaps TRBD1 (6 bases). Germline CDR1 and CDR2: MNHEY and SVGAGI. The CDR3 loop spans 15 amino acids. With 6 bases removed from V and 3 bases from J, the gap between germline ends came to 15 bases. The CDR3 loop is CASSRGIRDYNEQFF. The CDR3, as DNA: TGTGCCAGCAGCAGGGGAATTCGGGACTACAATGAGCAGTTCTTC.

This clonotype was counted ten times or more. The chain couples TRBV6-2 or TRBV6-3 to TRBJ2-5; D not certain. The germline gives CDR1 MNHEY, CDR2 SVGEGT. V was pared by 5 bases and J by 4 bases, with 5 bases between. The CDR3 covers 11 residues. The CDR3 DNA reads TGTGCCAGCAGTCCGAGAGAGACCCAGTACTTC. Protein sequence: CASSPRETQYF.

This clonotype was observed at least ten times. The chain carries TRBV28 and TRBJ1-3, with 9 bases aligning to TRBD1. CDR1 MDHEN and CDR2 SYDVKM come from the germline V gene. The CDR3 consists of 17 residues. V was pared by 5 bases and J by 0 bases, with 8 bases of the junction left unmatched. CDR3 sequence: CASSLTGTGSSGNTIYF. CDR3 in DNA: TGTGCCAGCAGTCTCACCGGGACAGGGAGCTCTGGAAACACCATATATTTT.

The V call is TRBV2, the J call TRBJ2-2; TRBD2 might be the D (5 bases). The germline V gene encodes CDR1 SNHLY and CDR2 FYNNEI. Trimming left V 4 bases short and J 0 bases short, with 9 bases between. The CDR3 extends over 15 amino acids. CDR3 sequence: CASSGPGTNTGELFF. DNA of the CDR3: TGTGCCAGCAGTGGGCCCGGGACGAACACCGGGGAGCTGTTTTTT.

This clonotype was counted many times. The genes are TRBV21-1 and TRBJ1-5; the table names TRBD1, a call not compared with the DNA. TRBV21-1 is classified as a pseudogene. This CDR3 spans 16 amino acids. The DNA of the CDR3 is TGTGCCAGCAGCACCGGACAGAGAAAAAACAATCAGCCCCAGCATTTT. Protein: CASSTGQRKNNQPQHF.

This clonotype was picked up a small number of times. This chain connects TRBV6-2 or TRBV6-3 to TRBJ2-6; D unclear. V lost 6 bases to trimming and J lost 3 bases, with 12 bases between them. The CDR3 totals 15 residues. CDR1 is MNHEY and CDR2 is SVGEGT in the germline V gene. DNA of the CDR3: TGTGCCAGCAGCCGAATATTATTTGGGGCCAACGTCCTGACTTTC. Its translation is CASSRILFGANVLTF.

This clonotype was observed many times. This chain uses TRBV5-1 with TRBJ1-2, with D perhaps matching TRBD1 (5 bases). Trimming removed 0 bases at V and 0 bases at J, with 9 bases between. Germline CDR1 SGHRS, CDR2 YFSETQ. The CDR3 loop spans 15 amino acids. The CDR3 loop reads CASSLGQNPNYGYTF. DNA for the CDR3: TGCGCCAGCAGCTTGGGACAGAATCCTAACTATGGCTACACCTTC.

The sample holds a few counts of this clonotype. The gene calls are TRBV6-5 and TRBJ2-1; D perhaps matches TRBD2 (7 bases). Germline CDR1 reads MNHEY; CDR2 reads SVGAGI. The CDR3 has 15 residues. Between the trimmed V and J ends, which lost 3 bases and 7 bases, there was a span of 16 bases. CDR3 nucleotides: TGTGCCAGCAGTTATGCGGGGGCACTTCGGAATGAGCAGTTCTTC. This translates into CASSYAGALRNEQFF.

The V call is TRBV20-1, the J call TRBJ2-1; 7 positions agree with TRBD2. CDR1 and CDR2 (germline): DFQATT, SNEGSKA (reference sequence). CDR3 length: 15 amino acids. With V trimmed by 4 bases and J by 5 bases, 11 bases remained unmatched. CDR3 residues: CSATGRGTLNNEQFF. CDR3 DNA: TGCAGTGCTACTGGGCGGGGGACCCTTAACAATGAGCAGTTCTTC.

This clonotype was seen many times. The chain is built from TRBV2 and TRBJ1-2, with a tentative D call TRBD1 (5 bases). The CDR3 extends over 15 amino acids. Trimming removed 1 base at V and 2 bases at J, with 11 bases between. Germline V CDR1 and CDR2: SNHLY, FYNNEI. Here the CDR3 DNA reads TGTGCCAGCAGTGAAGAGGGCAGGGCAAACTATGGCTACACCTTC. Translation: CASSEEGRANYGYTF. The full variable domain, in which reference TRBV2 and TRBJ1-2 provide the parts outside the CDR3, is EPEVTQTPSHQVTQMGQEVILRCVPISNHLYFYWYRQILGQKVEFLVSFYNNEISEKSEIFDDQFSVERPDGSNFTLKIRSTKLEDSAMYFCASSEEGRANYGYTFGSGTRLTVV.

This clonotype appeared many times. The chain combines TRBV12-3 or TRBV12-4 with TRBJ1-3; D is possibly TRBD1 (6 bases). Trimming cost V 2 bases and J 3 bases, with 14 bases left between them. This CDR3 region has 16 residues. In DNA form, the CDR3 reads TGTGCCAGCAGTTTATTACAGGGCGGCGGTGGAAACACCATATATTTT. Translating it yields CASSLLQGGGGNTIYF.

As regards this clonotype: One end of the junction fails to match germline, which may point to a read error. The gene calls are TRBV29-1 and TRBJ2-7; a possible D gene is TRBD1 (5 bases). Germline-derived CDR1 and CDR2 are SQVTM and ANQGSEA. The CDR3 loop spans 11 amino acids. The CDR3 DNA reads TGCAGCGTCGAAGGGGCGCGAGAGCAGTACTTC. Translated, it gives CSVEGAREQYF.

This clonotype was recorded once. A much larger clone differs by one base, so this may be a read error. The chain is built from TRBV2 and TRBJ1-1; D remains ambiguous. CDR1 is SNHLY, CDR2 FYNNEI, per germline. The CDR3 sequence is 14 residues long. CDR3 bases: TGTGCCAGCAGAAAAGAGGGCAGAAACACTGTAGCTTTCTTT. This codes for CASRKEGRNTVAFF.

This clonotype was seen ten or more times. The genes are TRBV7-9 and TRBJ1-6; D call uncertain. V was pared by 3 bases and J by 8 bases, with 14 bases between. The V gene's germline CDR1 is SEHNR and CDR2 FQNEAQ (reference sequence). CDR3 length equals 15 residues. CDR3 in DNA: TGTGCCAGCAGCTTGGGTAGGGTGTATGATTCACCCCTCCACTTT. Residues: CASSLGRVYDSPLHF.

This clonotype was detected ten times or more. This rearrangement joins TRBV5-1 to TRBJ2-3; 7 bases match TRBD1. CDR3 length: 15 residues. Trimming took 0 bases from V and 0 from J; bases not matched to a gene: 1. Per germline, CDR1 SGHRS and CDR2 YFSETQ. CDR3 region: CASSLEGASTDTQYF. CDR3 nucleotide sequence: TGCGCCAGCAGCTTGGAGGGGGCTAGCACAGATACGCAGTATTTT.